This passage covers 28 T cell receptor beta chains from one sample sequenced in a study of blood T cell repertoires in COVID-19. Assay: immunoSEQ multiplex PCR; the TCRdb copy retains only in-frame clones and omits some. The repertoire holds about 370,000 clones, with more than 80% as singletons. The sequenced sample consisted of peripheral blood. These receptors came from a woman in her thirties with COVID-19, enrolled during active disease.

This clone appeared a single time. The rearrangement joins TRBV5-1 to TRBJ2-1; perhaps TRBD2 as D (7 bases). Between the trimmed V and J ends, which lost 1 base and 5 bases, there was a span of 13 bases. The CDR3 has 15 residues. Germline CDR1 and CDR2: SGHRS and YFSETQ. CDR3 DNA sequence: TGCGCCAGCAGCTTGATGGCGGGGGCCCACAATGAGCAGTTCTTC. Translation: CASSLMAGAHNEQFF.

This rearrangement joins TRBV19 to TRBJ2-7, with 7 bases lining up with TRBD1. Germline V gene data show CDR1 as LNHDA and CDR2 as SQIVND (reference sequence). The CDR3 sequence is 13 residues long. With V trimmed by 8 bases and J by 5 bases, 9 bases remained unmatched. The chain's CDR3 is CASHQGGGDEQYF. In DNA, the CDR3 is TGTGCCAGTCACCAAGGGGGCGGAGACGAGCAGTACTTC.

The chain recombines TRBV15 with TRBJ2-1, with 11 bases matching TRBD2. This CDR3 is built from 15 residues. Germline-derived CDR1 and CDR2 are LNHNV and YYDKDF (reference sequence). The ends lost 4 bases at V and 4 bases at J; junction bases unmatched: 3. The CDR3 sequence: CATSTRTSGYNEQFF. In nucleotides, the CDR3 is TGTGCCACCAGCACAAGGACTAGCGGGTACAATGAGCAGTTCTTC.

In its sample, this clone was seen many times. The chain uses TRBV14 and TRBJ1-1; a weak D match, TRBD1 (5 bases). Trimming took 2 bases from V and 3 from J, leaving 10 bases between them. Germline lookup yields CDR1 SGHDN and CDR2 FVKESK. The CDR3 is made up of 14 amino acids. Here the CDR3 DNA reads TGTGCCAGCAGCCAAAGGGGCAGATACACTGAAGCTTTCTTT. Its translation: CASSQRGRYTEAFF.

V usage is TRBV19 and J usage is TRBJ1-4; no firm D call. The CDR3 contains 16 residues. Trimming pared 3 bases from V and 8 bases from J, leaving 19 bases between. Germline V gene lookup returns CDR1 LNHDA and CDR2 SQIVND (reference sequence). This chain's CDR3 is CASSILPLWTGEKLFF. CDR3 sequence (DNA): TGTGCCAGTAGTATTCTTCCTTTATGGACGGGGGAAAAACTGTTTTTT.

The chain links TRBV6-2 or TRBV6-3 to TRBJ2-2; TRBD2 agrees at 12 bases. With V trimmed by 4 bases and J by 10 bases, 7 bases remained unmatched. CDR3 size: 15 residues. The germline V gene has CDR1 MNHEY and CDR2 SVGEGT. The CDR3 loop is CASSSPSGRAEELFF. The DNA of the CDR3 is TGTGCCAGCAGTTCCCCTAGCGGGAGGGCGGAGGAGCTGTTTTTT.

This clone appeared a single time. The rearrangement joins TRBV7-9 to TRBJ1-2; 7 bases match TRBD1. This CDR3 spans 15 amino acids. Trimming at V came to 6 bases and at J to 4 bases, leaving 11 bases not matched to a gene. From germline, CDR1 is SEHNR and CDR2 FQNEAQ (reference sequence). DNA for the CDR3: TGTGCCAGCAGATCCGGGACAGCTTCAACCTATGGCTACACCTTC. It translates to CASRSGTASTYGYTF.

This clone was counted between two and nine times. V gene TRBV6-5 combines with J gene TRBJ1-2, with 7 bases fitting TRBD1. Germline V gene data show CDR1 as MNHEY and CDR2 as SVGAGI. V shed 6 bases, J shed 3 bases, and the junction held 7 bases outside the gene matches. The CDR3 totals 14 residues. DNA for the CDR3: TGTGCCAGCAGGAATACCGGGACAGACTATGGCTACACCTTC. Amino acid sequence: CASRNTGTDYGYTF.

The J gene is TRBJ2-1, the V gene TRBV7-2, with TRBD1 as a possible D gene (5 bases). The V gene's germline CDR1 is SGHTA and CDR2 FQGNSA. This CDR3 is 17 amino acids long. Trimming left V 4 bases short and J 3 bases short, with 19 bases between. CDR3 residues: CASSSDQGENNYNEQFF. CDR3 DNA sequence: TGTGCCAGCAGCTCAGATCAGGGCGAAAACAACTACAATGAGCAGTTCTTC.

The rearrangement joins TRBV4-3 to TRBJ1-3, with D maybe TRBD1 (6 bases). V was clipped by 4 bases and J by 9 bases, with 28 bases between them. The length of the CDR3 is 18 residues. Germline lookup yields CDR1 LGHNA and CDR2 YSLEER. CDR3 sequence: CASSRGRGGGSSSSTIYF. CDR3 nucleotide sequence: TGCGCCAGCAGCCGGGGCAGGGGCGGCGGGTCCTCTAGTAGCACCATATATTTT.

V gene TRBV3-1 (or the pseudogene TRBV3-2) combines with J gene TRBJ1-2; 12 nucleotides match TRBD1. Losses at the gene ends were 5 bases for V and 6 bases for J; bases not matched to a gene: 13. Germline CDR1 reads LGHDT; CDR2 reads YNNKEL (reference sequence). The CDR3 loop spans 17 amino acids. CDR3 coding DNA: TGTGCCAGCAGCAGCCCACACCGGGACAGGGGGCTAAATGGCTACACCTTC. It translates to CASSSPHRDRGLNGYTF.

The J gene is TRBJ1-3, the V gene TRBV3-1 (or the pseudogene TRBV3-2), with a tentative D call TRBD1 (5 bases). V was clipped by 4 bases and J by 0 bases, with 16 bases between them. Germline-derived CDR1 and CDR2 are LGHDT and YNNKEL (reference sequence). CDR3 length: 17 residues. The CDR3 spells CASSLRQNFYSGNTIYF. CDR3 DNA: TGTGCCAGCAGCCTCAGACAGAACTTTTACTCTGGAAACACCATATATTTT.

This chain joins TRBV6-2 or TRBV6-3 and TRBJ1-2; D unresolved. CDR1 is MNHEY, CDR2 SVGEGT, per germline. This CDR3 contains 13 residues. V was cut by 0 bases and J by 5 bases, with 7 bases left in between. The CDR3 spells CASSYSRSYGYTF. The CDR3 region has the DNA TGTGCCAGCAGTTACTCCCGGAGTTATGGCTACACCTTC.

The chain couples TRBV6-5 to TRBJ1-2; 8 bases fit TRBD1. Germline assignment: CDR1 MNHEY and CDR2 SVGAGI. There are 16 residues in the CDR3. Trimming at V came to 0 bases and at J to 7 bases, leaving 10 bases not matched to a gene. As DNA, the CDR3 is TGTGCCAGCAGTTACTCGCCTAAAGGACAGGGTGGTGGCTACACCTTC. This sequence encodes CASSYSPKGQGGGYTF.

In DNA form, the CDR3 reads TGTGCTAGTGGTATGGGACCCCCACAGGAGACCCAGTACTTC. It specifies CASGMGPPQETQYF. The chain is built from TRBV12-5 and TRBJ2-5, with D possibly called TRBD1 or TRBD2 (5 bases each). V gave up 5 bases and J gave up 5 bases, with 15 bases separating them. Germline assignment: CDR1 LGHNT and CDR2 FRNRAP. This CDR3 is 14 amino acids long.

The CDR3 is CASSPLTGNEQFF. The CDR3 DNA reads as TGCGCCAGCAGCCCACTGACTGGCAATGAGCAGTTCTTC. The chain employs TRBV5-1 and TRBJ2-1, with D uncertain. Germline V gene sequence: CDR1 SGHRS, CDR2 YFSETQ. CDR3 length: 13 amino acids. V lost 4 bases to trimming and J lost 6 bases, with 11 bases between them.

V is TRBV5-4 and J is TRBJ1-2; TRBD1 matches at 7 bases. The V and J ends lost 1 base and 1 base, in that order; junction bases with no gene match: 7. Germline assignment: CDR1 SGHNT and CDR2 YYREEE (reference sequence). The CDR3 spans 16 residues. The CDR3, as DNA: TGTGCCAGCAGCTTGATTGGGACAGAGGGTAACTATGGCTACACCTTC. Residues: CASSLIGTEGNYGYTF.

This clone has just a few counts. The gene calls are TRBV20-1 and TRBJ1-2; TRBD1 is a possible D gene (5 bases). Germline loops: CDR1 DFQATT, CDR2 SNEGSKA (reference sequence). V was trimmed by 5 bases and J by 2 bases, leaving 6 bases between them. CDR3 length equals 11 residues. The CDR3 spells CSAPGNYGYTF. The CDR3 coding sequence is TGCAGTGCTCCAGGGAACTATGGCTACACCTTC.

V and J are TRBV5-1 and TRBJ2-1; 8 bases are shared with TRBD2. This CDR3 is built from 15 residues. J lost 5 bases, V lost 1 base, and 5 bases had no gene match. In germline, CDR1 is SGHRS, CDR2 YFSETQ. CDR3: CASSLTSGTHNEQFF. The CDR3 region has the DNA TGCGCCAGCAGCTTGACTAGCGGTACACACAATGAGCAGTTCTTC.

The chain carries TRBV19 and TRBJ1-4, with TRBD1 as a possible D gene (5 bases). V was pared by 3 bases and J by 7 bases, with 18 bases between. Per the germline V gene, CDR1 is LNHDA and CDR2 is SQIVND (reference sequence). This CDR3 comprises 16 residues. The CDR3 reads CASSIGQGPLGEKLFF. DNA of the CDR3: TGTGCCAGTAGTATTGGGCAGGGCCCCTTGGGTGAAAAACTGTTTTTT.

V usage is TRBV7-9 and J usage is TRBJ2-1, with a possible D match to TRBD2 (6 bases). CDR1 and CDR2 (germline): SEHNR, FQNEAQ (reference sequence). CDR3 length equals 13 residues. V was shortened by 3 bases and J by 6 bases, with 9 bases between the two germline ends. DNA for the CDR3: TGTGCCAGCAGCTTCTCTAGCGCCAATGAGCAGTTCTTC. Translating gives CASSFSSANEQFF.

V and J are TRBV6-2 or TRBV6-3 and TRBJ2-1; D perhaps matches TRBD2 (6 bases). The CDR3 is 15 amino acids. Between the trimmed V and J ends, which lost 5 bases and 7 bases, there was a span of 18 bases. CDR1 and CDR2 (germline): MNHEY, SVGEGT. The CDR3: CASSPSGEEMNEQFF. The CDR3 DNA is TGTGCCAGCAGTCCCTCGGGAGAGGAGATGAATGAGCAGTTCTTC.

The genes are TRBV28 and TRBJ1-4; 9 positions match TRBD1. This CDR3 region has 14 residues. With V trimmed by 4 bases and J by 8 bases, 5 bases remained unmatched. The V gene's germline CDR1 is MDHEN and CDR2 SYDVKM. CDR3 nucleotides: TGTGCCAGCAGTTCCGGGACAGGGCGGGAAAAACTGTTTTTT. Residues: CASSSGTGREKLFF. Using reference TRBV28 and TRBJ1-4 for the parts outside the CDR3, the full variable domain is DVKVTQSSRYLVKRTGEKVFLECVQDMDHENMFWYRQDPGLGLRLIYFSYDVKMKEKGDIPEGYSVSREKKERFSLILESASTNQTSMYLCASSSGTGREKLFFGSGTQLSVL.

The chain has TRBV4-3 and TRBJ2-2, with 7 positions matching TRBD1. Germline V gene data show CDR1 as LGHNA and CDR2 as YSLEER. J gave up 6 bases and V 0 bases, and 13 bases lay outside the gene matches. The CDR3 contains 18 residues. As DNA, the CDR3 is TGCGCCAGCAGCCAAGATAGTGAGCGTGACAGGGAGTCCGGGGAGCTGTTTTTT. Translating it yields CASSQDSERDRESGELFF.

The V call is TRBV11-1, the J call TRBJ2-7; no definite D call. Looked up from germline, CDR1 is SGHAT and CDR2 is FQDESV (reference sequence). The CDR3 sequence is 15 residues long. Trimming took 2 bases from V and 0 from J, leaving 11 bases between them. CDR3 sequence (DNA): TGTGCCAGCAGCTTATGGGCCACCAGCTCCTACGAGCAGTACTTC. Its protein is CASSLWATSSYEQYF.

This clone appeared a single time. The chain uses TRBV29-1 and TRBJ2-5; D is possibly TRBD2 (5 bases). Germline V gives CDR1 SQVTM, CDR2 ANQGSEA. There are 17 residues in the CDR3. The V gene lost 6 bases and the J gene lost 4 bases, with 27 bases spanning the gap. For the CDR3, the DNA is TGCAGCGTCGCTACTCCTCCTCCGGGAACGGCGGGAGAGACCCAGTACTTC. Translated: CSVATPPPGTAGETQYF.

The chain has TRBV5-8 and TRBJ2-1; D call uncertain. Germline loops: CDR1 SGHTS, CDR2 YDEGEE. The CDR3 covers 15 residues. Trimming removed 3 bases from V and 0 bases from J, with 10 bases in between. CDR3: CASSYTTSSYNEQFF. For the CDR3, the DNA is TGTGCCAGCAGCTACACTACGAGCTCCTACAATGAGCAGTTCTTC.

The gene calls are TRBV7-8 and TRBJ1-1, with TRBD1 as a possible D gene (5 bases). CDR1 and CDR2 (germline): SGHVS, FQNEAQ. Trimming pared 2 bases from V and 0 bases from J, leaving 10 bases between. The CDR3 is made up of 15 amino acids. This CDR3 is CASSLWMDMNTEAFF. For the CDR3, the DNA is TGTGCCAGCAGCTTATGGATGGACATGAACACTGAAGCTTTCTTT.